The 18 T cell receptor beta chains given below trace back to one sample, sequenced in a study of blood T cells in healthy people across ages. A J-beta primer mix and a sample-barcoded 5' primer were used in a second PCR of roughly 7 to 12 cycles. MiXCR was run by TCRdb on the 5' RACE reads, yielding one entry per CDR3 protein. Found here are 800,000 to 900,000 distinct CDR3 sequences, approximately 65% of them singletons; the top ten hold approximately 30%. Sequencing input: blood. Receptors originate from a man aged 25 to 45 in good health.

The V and J genes are TRBV7-9 and TRBJ1-2; D remains ambiguous. The V gene's germline CDR1 is SEHNR and CDR2 FQNEAQ (reference sequence). Trimming shortened V by 5 bases and J by 8 bases, and 15 bases separated the two germline ends. This CDR3 spans 13 amino acids. CDR3: CASSAGRWAGYTF. DNA of the CDR3: TGTGCCAGCAGCGCGGGCCGGTGGGCCGGCTACACCTTC.

This chain connects TRBV4-3 to TRBJ2-7; D is uncertain. With 0 bases removed from V and 1 base from J, the gap between germline ends came to 10 bases. CDR3 length equals 15 residues. Germline V lookup: CDR1 LGHNA, CDR2 YSLEER. The chain's CDR3 is CASSQDRQLSYEQYF. CDR3 bases: TGCGCCAGCAGCCAAGACAGGCAGCTTTCCTACGAGCAGTACTTC.

This chain links TRBV5-1 with TRBJ1-2; 12 nucleotides match TRBD1. The trim removed 4 bases at V and 6 bases at J, leaving 10 bases unmatched. This CDR3 contains 16 residues. From germline, CDR1 is SGHRS and CDR2 YFSETQ. CDR3 region: CASSLTPGQGAHGYTF. The CDR3 nucleotides are TGCGCCAGCAGCCTCACCCCGGGACAGGGGGCGCATGGCTACACCTTC. Using reference TRBV5-1 and TRBJ1-2 for the parts outside the CDR3, the full variable domain is KAGVTQTPRYLIKTRGQQVTLSCSPISGHRSVSWYQQTPGQGLQFLFEYFSETQRNKGNFPGRFSGRQFSNSRSEMNVSTLELGDSALYLCASSLTPGQGAHGYTFGSGTRLTVV.

This clonotype has just a few counts. This sequence joins TRBV7-9 and TRBJ2-3; TRBD1 matches 10 bases. The V segment lost 3 bases and the J segment 4 bases; nucleotides outside the gene matches: 4. Per germline, CDR1 SEHNR and CDR2 FQNEAQ (reference sequence). CDR3 length: 15 residues. CDR3 amino acids: CASSFRDRGSDTQYF. The CDR3, as DNA: TGTGCCAGCAGCTTTCGGGACAGGGGCTCAGATACGCAGTATTTT.

The table lists this clonotype with a count of one. The J gene is TRBJ2-4, the V gene TRBV7-2; D gene uncertain. TRBJ2-7 matches the DNA end more closely, so the J call is doubtful. The CDR3 has 15 amino acids. Looked up from germline, CDR1 is SGHTA and CDR2 is FQGNSA. As DNA, the CDR3 is TGTGCCAGCAGCTTATCATCCAGTTTCCCCTACGAGCAGTACTTC. Its translation is CASSLSSSFPYEQYF.

The gene calls are TRBV15 and TRBJ2-3; TRBD2 is a possible D gene (6 bases). CDR1 and CDR2 from the germline V gene are LNHNV and YYDKDF (reference sequence). Trimming took 7 bases from V and 0 from J, leaving 14 bases between them. CDR3 length: 15 amino acids. This CDR3 reads CATTKTSQSTDTQYF. Written as DNA, the CDR3 is TGTGCCACCACCAAGACTAGTCAAAGCACAGATACGCAGTATTTT.

The rearrangement links TRBV20-1 to TRBJ2-5; 8 bases match TRBD2. The germline V gene encodes CDR1 DFQATT and CDR2 SNEGSKA (reference sequence). CDR3 length: 13 residues. J was trimmed by 11 bases and V by 1 base; bases with no gene match: 9. CDR3 sequence (DNA): TGCAGTGCTAGAGCGGGGGGGTTCAATGAGCAGTACTTC. It encodes CSARAGGFNEQYF.

This clonotype has more than one count but fewer than ten. This chain links TRBV20-1 with TRBJ1-4; perhaps TRBD1 as D (5 bases). Germline CDR1 is DFQATT and CDR2 is SNEGSKA (reference sequence). The germline V and J ends were trimmed by 5 bases and 14 bases, with 21 bases remaining between them. The CDR3 consists of 13 residues. The chain's CDR3 is CSAAPLPGGRLFF. The DNA for the CDR3 is TGCAGTGCTGCACCACTCCCCGGGGGACGCCTGTTTTTT.

This clonotype occurred a few times. The chain combines TRBV4-3 with TRBJ2-5; no definite D call. Germline lookup yields CDR1 LGHNA and CDR2 YSLEER. Trimming took 3 bases from V and 5 from J, leaving 10 bases between them. The CDR3 is 13 residues long. The CDR3 loop is CASSQVIHETQYF. Written as DNA, the CDR3 is TGCGCCAGCAGCCAGGTGATCCACGAGACCCAGTACTTC.

This sequence joins TRBV10-3 and TRBJ2-1; D remains unclear. V was trimmed by 4 bases and J by 10 bases, leaving 17 bases between them. The CDR3 is made up of 14 amino acids. Germline loops: CDR1 ENHRY, CDR2 SYGVKD. CDR3 sequence: CAISGDRSVEEQFF. The CDR3 DNA reads TGTGCCATCAGTGGGGATAGGTCGGTGGAGGAGCAGTTCTTC.

The chain is built from TRBV7-2 and TRBJ2-7; possible D gene TRBD1, 5 bases. Germline assignment: CDR1 SGHTA and CDR2 FQGNSA. The length of the CDR3 is 16 residues. V lost 5 bases, J lost 4 bases, and 21 bases lay in between. As DNA, the CDR3 is TGTGCCAGCAGCACAAGCGTGGGGCAGGAGTTTTACGAGCAGTACTTC. It is translated as CASSTSVGQEFYEQYF. Looking up the rest from reference TRBV7-2 and TRBJ2-7 gives the full variable domain: GAGVSQSPSNKVTEKGKDVELRCDPISGHTALYWYRQSLGQGLEFLIYFQGNSAPDKSGLPSDRFSAERTGGSVSTLTIQRTQQEDSAVYLCASSTSVGQEFYEQYFGPGTRLTVT.

The rearrangement joins TRBV28 to TRBJ2-1; D is tentatively TRBD1 or TRBD2 (5 bases each). CDR3 length: 14 residues. V was pared by 3 bases and J by 12 bases, with 18 bases between. Germline V gives CDR1 MDHEN, CDR2 SYDVKM. This CDR3 is CASSFRIRDGGQFF. In nucleotides, the CDR3 is TGTGCCAGCAGTTTTCGAATAAGGGATGGGGGGCAGTTCTTC.

This clonotype was detected a few times. The rearrangement joins TRBV25-1 to TRBJ2-1; D is undetermined. Germline loops: CDR1 MGHDK, CDR2 SYGVNS. Trimming pared 0 bases from V and 2 bases from J, leaving 11 bases between. The CDR3 length is 16 residues. For the CDR3, the DNA is TGTGCCAGCAGTGAATATGGGTTAGGCCCCTACAATGAGCAGTTCTTC. The encoded protein is CASSEYGLGPYNEQFF. The whole variable domain, filled in from reference TRBV25-1 and TRBJ2-1, reads EADIYQTPRYLVIGTGKKITLECSQTMGHDKMYWYQQDPGMELHLIHYSYGVNSTEKGDLSSESTVSRIRTEHFPLTLESARPSHTSQYLCASSEYGLGPYNEQFFGPGTRLTVL.

Points on this clonotype: Its ends do not fully match the called genes, so a read error is possible. This rearrangement joins TRBV5-6 to TRBJ1-6; D gene unclear. Germline V gives CDR1 SGHDT, CDR2 YYEEEE. The CDR3 loop spans 12 amino acids. The CDR3 sequence: CASSLVNSPHHF. As DNA, the CDR3 is TGTGCCAGCAGCTTGGTGAACAGCCCCCACCACTTT.

The V call is TRBV10-3, the J call TRBJ2-6; D may be TRBD1 or TRBD2 (5 bases each). This CDR3 is built from 15 residues. Between the trimmed V and J ends, which lost 7 bases and 0 bases, there was a span of 10 bases. Germline CDR1 and CDR2: ENHRY and SYGVKD. The CDR3 reads CAIMNGASGANVLTF. The CDR3, as DNA: TGTGCCATCATGAACGGGGCCTCTGGGGCCAACGTCCTGACTTTC.

This clonotype was found many times. This sequence joins TRBV4-2 and TRBJ1-2; the D is unclear. CDR3 length: 13 residues. Germline V lookup: CDR1 LGHNA, CDR2 YNFKEQ. V lost 1 base to trimming and J lost 5 bases, with 8 bases between them. The CDR3 sequence is CASSQVSSYGYTF. CDR3 DNA: TGTGCCAGCAGCCAAGTTTCCTCGTATGGCTACACCTTC.

The CDR3 DNA sequence: TGTGCCAGCAGCTCAACAGGGGGAGGTCCAGATACGCAGTATTTT. Translating it yields CASSSTGGGPDTQYF. The V gene is TRBV7-2, the J gene TRBJ2-3, with 8 bases matching TRBD1. This CDR3 has 15 amino acids. CDR1 and CDR2 (germline): SGHTA, FQGNSA. V lost 4 bases to trimming and J lost 4 bases; unmatched junction nucleotides: 7.

This clonotype was picked up a small number of times. This chain uses TRBV4-3 with TRBJ2-1; 15 bases map to TRBD2. V was clipped by 4 bases and J by 8 bases; unmatched bases: 3. Looked up from germline, CDR1 is LGHNA and CDR2 is YSLEER. The CDR3 sequence is 15 residues long. The CDR3 sequence: CASSPGTSGGYEQFF. The CDR3 nucleotides are TGCGCCAGCAGCCCGGGGACTAGCGGGGGGTATGAGCAGTTCTTC.